This TCR beta chain was captured in a study of T cell repertoires in cytomegalovirus infection. Study as a whole: Use of recently identified HLA-C-restricted and well-studied HLA-B-restricted CMV epitopes was part of the study. Matching HLA type and CMV infection were both indicated by public TCR beta signatures.

Of note for this clonotype: Its antigen is unidentified.

From the reads, TCRdb called clonotypes with MiXCR, one entry per CDR3 protein. The sample consists of around 900,000 distinct CDR3 sequences, roughly 30% of them appearing once. Study findings and constraints: CMV-specific HLA-C-restricted TCR beta clonotypes dominated the ex vivo response.

Trimming cost V 9 bases and J 7 bases, with 18 bases left between them. The CDR3 runs 13 residues. Germline V gene lookup returns CDR1 MNHEY and CDR2 SMNVEV (reference sequence). Sample: cultured CD8+ T cells from PBMCs, taken from culture after CMV antigen stimulation. The chain couples TRBV27 to TRBJ1-2; no reliable D call. This clonotype originated in a human donor in good health (CMV status not recorded). Some clones in this sample may be carry-over from other donors' samples. DNA for the CDR3: TGTGCCAGTACCACCCCCCCTTTTAGTGGCTACACCTTC. Amino acids: CASTTPPFSGYTF.